The rows below give T cell receptor beta chains drawn from one sample of a study of shared clonotypes between healthy human individuals. Assay used: immunoSEQ multiplex PCR; TCRdb lists only in-frame clones, some missing. This sample carries around 2.5 million clones, roughly 93% of them seen once, and the ten largest clones take 0.35% to 0.45%. Sequenced: naive CD4+ T cells from PBMCs. The receptors come from a man younger than 35 in good health. Some clones in this sample may be carry-over from other donors' samples. Each CDR3 is given with its conserved first and last residue. The order of the fields is V gene, D gene, J gene, clone size, CDR3 length, CDR3 protein, CDR3 DNA. D genes are given only for firm matches. Expanded clones are given a class, and other clones once, few, many or no size at all.

TRBV27,TRBD1,TRBJ1-4,.,15,CASRPTGTGTEKLFF,TGTGCCAGCAGACCGACCGGGACAGGGACGGAAAAACTGTTTTTT
TRBV11-2,.,TRBJ1-1,.,13,CASSLSPGTEAFF,TGTGCCAGCAGCTTAAGCCCGGGCACTGAAGCTTTCTTT
TRBV4-2,TRBD1,TRBJ1-2,few,11,CASGTALGDTF,TGTGCCAGCGGGACAGCGTTGGGGGACACCTTC
TRBV6-6,.,TRBJ2-7,.,16,CASSYSSARGDYEQYF,TGTGCCAGCAGTTACTCGTCGGCCAGGGGCGACTACGAGCAGTACTTC
TRBV4-3,TRBD2,TRBJ2-3,.,16,CASSQVFGTTTDTQYF,TGCGCCAGCAGCCAAGTGTTTGGGACTACCACAGATACGCAGTATTTT
TRBV18,.,TRBJ1-5,.,14,CASSPQGANQPQHF,TGTGCCAGCTCACCACAGGGAGCAAATCAGCCCCAGCATTTT
TRBV9,.,TRBJ2-3,.,16,CASSVAGGAGQDTQYF,TGTGCCAGCAGCGTAGCTGGAGGGGCGGGTCAAGATACGCAGTATTTT
TRBV29-1,TRBD1,TRBJ2-7,.,16,CSVEATLKTGGFKQYF,TGCAGCGTTGAAGCGACACTTAAGACAGGGGGCTTTAAGCAGTACTTC
TRBV5-1,TRBD2,TRBJ2-7,.,17,CASSLVLEAGGTYEQYF,TGCGCCAGCAGCTTGGTCCTCGAAGCGGGAGGAACCTACGAGCAGTACTTC
TRBV10-2,TRBD1,TRBJ1-1,.,16,CASNIQGAKSNTEAFF,TGCGCCAGCAACATACAGGGGGCGAAGAGTAACACTGAAGCTTTCTTT
TRBV6-4,.,TRBJ2-7,.,16,CASSDSRGTPAYEQYF,TGTGCCAGCAGTGACTCGCGAGGGACCCCCGCCTACGAGCAGTACTTC
TRBV7-2,.,TRBJ1-5,.,15,CASSLEVGTNQPQHF,TGTGCCAGCAGCTTAGAAGTAGGGACCAATCAGCCCCAGCATTTT
TRBV2,.,TRBJ1-2,.,15,CASSEQALSSYGYTF,TGTGCCAGCAGTGAGCAGGCGCTGTCATCGTATGGCTACACCTTC
TRBV29-1,.,TRBJ1-2,.,16,CSVEGAGPPTNYGHTF,TGCAGCGTTGAAGGGGCAGGCCCTCCGACTAACTATGGCCACACCTTC
TRBV28,.,TRBJ1-5,.,16,CASSSQYGTAGEDQHF,TGTGCCAGCAGTTCCCAATACGGGACCGCCGGAGAAGACCAGCATTTT
TRBV5-8,.,TRBJ1-3,.,15,CASSLRGAETNTIYF,TGTGCCAGCAGCTTGAGGGGGGCCGAAACAAACACCATATATTTT
TRBV4-2,TRBD2,TRBJ2-7,.,16,CASSNHGRGEYYEQYF,TGTGCCAGCAGCAATCACGGGAGGGGAGAGTACTACGAGCAGTACTTC
TRBV6-1,.,TRBJ1-2,once,14,CASSEAGTYYGYTF,TGTGCCAGCAGTGAAGCGGGCACGTACTATGGCTACACCTTC
TRBV30,TRBD1,TRBJ1-5,.,15,CAWTPMGTGNQPQHF,TGTGCCTGGACCCCGATGGGGACAGGCAATCAGCCCCAGCATTTT
TRBV6-1,.,TRBJ1-1,once,14,CASSYTAANTEAFF,TGTGCCAGCAGTTATACGGCAGCGAACACTGAAGCTTTCTTT
TRBV5-1,TRBD1,TRBJ2-3,.,15,CASSEQGLGTDTQYF,TGCGCCAGCAGCGAACAGGGGCTTGGCACAGATACGCAGTATTTT
TRBV28,TRBD1,TRBJ2-2,.,16,CASSNAGTGNTGELFF,TGTGCCAGCAGTAATGCCGGGACAGGGAACACCGGGGAGCTGTTTTTT
TRBV18,.,TRBJ2-7,.,16,CASSPVLGRAFYEQYF,TGTGCCAGCTCACCGGTCCTTGGAAGGGCCTTCTACGAGCAGTACTTC
TRBV28,.,TRBJ1-3,.,17,CASSSMGLGGSGNTIYF,TGTGCCAGCAGTTCTATGGGCCTCGGGGGCAGTGGAAACACCATATATTTT
TRBV5-1,.,TRBJ1-2,.,13,CASSLTEDSGYTF,TGCGCCAGCAGCTTGACGGAGGATAGTGGCTACACCTTC
TRBV25-1,TRBD1,TRBJ2-3,.,13,CASRGTGTDTQYF,TGTGCCAGCAGAGGGACAGGCACAGATACGCAGTATTTT
TRBV6-1,TRBD1,TRBJ1-4,.,15,CASQLGQGAFEKLFF,TGTGCCAGTCAACTCGGACAGGGGGCGTTTGAAAAACTGTTTTTT
TRBV6-5,.,TRBJ2-2,.,14,CASSHRLVGGELFF,TGTGCCAGCAGCCACCGACTAGTGGGCGGGGAGCTGTTTTTT
TRBV29-1,.,TRBJ2-3,.,15,CSVEDMLTTTDTQYF,TGCAGCGTTGAAGATATGCTAACCACCACAGATACGCAGTATTTT
TRBV4-2,TRBD2,TRBJ2-1,.,16,CASSQTSGRSYNEQFF,TGTGCCAGCAGCCAAACTAGCGGGAGATCCTACAATGAGCAGTTCTTC
TRBV27,.,TRBJ2-7,.,14,CASSLWAGAYEQYF,TGTGCCAGCAGTTTATGGGCCGGAGCCTACGAGCAGTACTTC
TRBV5-1,TRBD2,TRBJ2-3,once,15,CASSSGTSLLDTQYF,TGCGCCAGCAGCTCCGGGACTAGCCTCTTGGATACGCAGTATTTT
TRBV7-8,.,TRBJ2-5,.,13,CASSLGGQETQYF,TGTGCCAGCAGCTTAGGGGGACAAGAGACCCAGTACTTC
TRBV9,.,TRBJ2-2,.,15,CASSVEGRQTGELFF,TGTGCCAGCAGCGTAGAGGGGCGACAAACCGGGGAGCTGTTTTTT
TRBV15,TRBD2,TRBJ2-1,.,14,CATRPSGSNNEQFF,TGTGCCACCCGACCTAGCGGGAGTAACAATGAGCAGTTCTTC
TRBV28,.,TRBJ2-5,.,12,CASSYLQETQYF,TGTGCCAGTAGTTACCTCCAAGAGACCCAGTACTTC
TRBV5-1,TRBD2,TRBJ2-5,.,16,CASSLGLAGVGETQYF,TGCGCCAGCAGCTTGGGACTAGCGGGAGTAGGGGAGACCCAGTACTTC
TRBV29-1,.,TRBJ2-1,.,15,CSAQMGGPRDGEQFF,TGCAGCGCACAAATGGGCGGTCCTCGGGACGGCGAGCAGTTCTTC
TRBV4-2,TRBD1,TRBJ1-1,.,14,CASSPGTGYTEAFF,TGTGCCAGCAGCCCCGGGACAGGGTACACTGAAGCTTTCTTT
TRBV2,.,TRBJ2-5,.,14,CASRPRTGTETQYF,TGTGCCAGCAGACCAAGAACAGGGACGGAGACCCAGTACTTC
TRBV18,.,TRBJ2-1,.,15,CASSPQFTVGDEQFF,TGTGCCAGCTCACCACAGTTTACGGTGGGCGATGAGCAGTTCTTC
TRBV7-9,.,TRBJ1-2,few,13,CASSPRGRNGYTF,TGTGCCAGCAGCCCCCGCGGACGTAATGGCTACACCTTC
TRBV5-1,.,TRBJ1-2,.,14,CASSLDGPVAGYTF,TGCGCCAGCAGCTTGGACGGACCAGTGGCTGGCTACACCTTC
TRBV6-5,.,TRBJ1-1,.,10,CASRSTEAFF,TGTGCCAGCAGGAGCACTGAAGCTTTCTTT
TRBV7-2,.,TRBJ2-7,.,14,CASSWNRASYEQYF,TGTGCCAGCAGCTGGAACCGGGCCTCCTACGAGCAGTACTTC
TRBV29-1,.,TRBJ2-3,.,12,CSVDPGTDTQYF,TGCAGCGTTGATCCAGGAACAGATACGCAGTATTTT